The 18 T cell receptor beta chains below were found in one sample sequenced in a study of Ad26.COV2.S vaccination and SARS-CoV-2 variants (dated by TCRdb to the early 2020s). The method was the immunoSEQ multiplex PCR assay. The table comes from immuneACCESS by way of TCRdb, which keeps in-frame sequences with V and J called. Part of the clones is missing from these tables; in studies checked, under half for an unresolved V gene and the rest for unknown reasons. The sample has 400,000 to 500,000 clones on record, about 88% of them singletons. The ten largest clones add up to 2.5% of the sample. This sample's treatment or condition label indicates: roughly 18 received Ad26.COV2.S at low or high dose, single or two shots; about 5 received placebo; per-sample allocation not given. For vaccine and placebo recipients, the sequenced repertoires came from samples collected on day 63 after the first injection.

The sequenced sample was peripheral blood, obtained in a trial of Ad26.COV2.S vaccine versus placebo. The receptor set was obtained from a person between 18 and 59 years old who received the Ad26.COV2.S COVID-19 vaccine or a placebo.

The chain combines TRBV6-2 or TRBV6-3 with TRBJ1-2; D not certain. V lost 6 bases to trimming and J lost 2 bases, with 19 bases between them. Germline values: CDR1 MNHEY, CDR2 SVGEGT. CDR3 length: 16 amino acids. CDR3 sequence reads: CASSSTGTRPNYGYTF. DNA for the CDR3: TGTGCCAGCAGCTCGACCGGAACTCGTCCCAACTATGGCTACACCTTC.

The V gene is TRBV6-5, the J gene TRBJ2-5, with unresolved D. The ends were cut back, 2 bases at V and 3 bases at J, with 7 bases in the middle. CDR3 length: 13 amino acids. The germline CDR1 and CDR2 sequences are MNHEY and SVGAGI. The CDR3 DNA sequence: TGTGCCAGCAGTTACGACGCAGAAGAGACCCAGTACTTC. Protein: CASSYDAEETQYF.

The J gene is TRBJ2-7, the V gene TRBV2; a possible D gene is TRBD2 (5 bases). V lost 5 bases to trimming and J lost 9 bases, with 20 bases between them. Germline-derived CDR1 and CDR2 are SNHLY and FYNNEI. The CDR3 extends over 14 amino acids. CDR3 in DNA: TGTGCCAGCAGTTCCTCGGGATTCCTCGCGGGGCAGTACGTC. This sequence encodes CASSSSGFLAGQYV.

This clone was counted once. The chain couples TRBV4-2 to TRBJ2-6, with D hard to call. V was shortened by 3 bases and J by 0 bases, with 9 bases between the two germline ends. Germline V gene lookup returns CDR1 LGHNA and CDR2 YNFKEQ. CDR3 size: 16 residues. CDR3 DNA sequence: TGTGCCAGCAGCCAGGATTTGAACTCTGGGGCCAACGTCCTGACTTTC. Protein sequence: CASSQDLNSGANVLTF.

This clone was recorded only once. The chain combines TRBV6-5 with TRBJ2-1, with D hard to call. The CDR3 is 15 residues long. Germline V gene sequence: CDR1 MNHEY, CDR2 SVGAGI. V was shortened by 0 bases and J by 9 bases, with 15 bases between the two germline ends. DNA for the CDR3: TGTGCCAGCAGTTACTCCCCCCGCGCAACACGTGAGCAGTTCTTC. Translation gives CASSYSPRATREQFF.

This sequence joins TRBV7-2 and TRBJ1-1; no firm D call. Between the trimmed V and J ends, which lost 4 bases and 8 bases, there was a span of 14 bases. The CDR3 loop spans 13 amino acids. In germline, CDR1 is SGHTA, CDR2 FQGNSA. CDR3 DNA: TGTGCCAGCAGCTCTTTTGTAGCCAGCGAAGCTTTCTTT. Encoded protein: CASSSFVASEAFF.

This clone was picked up one time. DNA of the CDR3: TGTGCCAGCAGCGTAAGGGCTAACTATGGCTACACCTTC. Protein: CASSVRANYGYTF. V gene TRBV9 combines with J gene TRBJ1-2; D remains unclear. The CDR3 length is 13 residues. Trimming removed 1 base from V and 0 bases from J, with 4 bases in between. The germline CDR1 and CDR2 sequences are SGDLS and YYNGEE.

The CDR3 reads CASSQVAAGGTDTQYF. CDR3 sequence (DNA): TGTGCCAGCAGCCAAGTGGCGGCAGGGGGCACAGATACGCAGTATTTT. This sequence joins TRBV3-1 (or the pseudogene TRBV3-2) and TRBJ2-3; D perhaps matches TRBD1 (6 bases). Per the germline V gene, CDR1 is LGHDT and CDR2 is YNNKEL (reference sequence). The CDR3 is 16 amino acids. Trimming cost V 1 base and J 1 base, with 12 bases left between them.

The chain uses TRBV5-1 and TRBJ2-7; a weak D match, TRBD1 (6 bases). The CDR3 contains 15 residues. The V end lost 5 bases, the J end lost 4 bases, and 19 bases lay between the germline ends. Germline loops: CDR1 SGHRS, CDR2 YFSETQ. Written as DNA, the CDR3 is TGCGCCAGCAGTCCGCTCCCGGGACAAAAATACGAGCAGTACTTC. Residues: CASSPLPGQKYEQYF.

The chain couples TRBV15 to TRBJ2-2, with D tentatively TRBD1 (6 bases). Trimming took off 2 bases at V and 5 bases at J, with 24 bases between the two ends. Germline V gene data show CDR1 as LNHNV and CDR2 as YYDKDF (reference sequence). This CDR3 contains 19 residues. Here the CDR3 reads CATSRSHSTTGLGTGELFF. Here the CDR3 DNA reads TGTGCCACCAGCAGATCACACAGCACTACAGGGCTAGGAACCGGGGAGCTGTTTTTT.

The rearrangement links TRBV5-1 to TRBJ1-6; D might be TRBD1 (6 bases). This CDR3 contains 13 residues. Trimming took off 4 bases at V and 7 bases at J, with 9 bases between the two ends. The germline CDR1 and CDR2 sequences are SGHRS and YFSETQ. The CDR3 sequence is CASSADRNSPLHF. CDR3 DNA sequence: TGCGCCAGCAGCGCGGACAGAAATTCACCCCTCCACTTT.

This clone has more than one count but fewer than ten. The chain combines TRBV7-9 with TRBJ2-7; D not certain. The CDR3 contains 14 residues. The V end was cut by 1 base, the J end by 0 bases, with 7 bases between. Germline CDR1 reads SEHNR; CDR2 reads FQNEAQ (reference sequence). The CDR3 nucleotides read TGTGCCAGCAGCTTAGGTACAAACTCCTACGAGCAGTACTTC. The encoded protein is CASSLGTNSYEQYF.

V usage is TRBV27 and J usage is TRBJ1-5, with D uncertain. The CDR3 extends over 17 amino acids. Trimming removed 1 base at V and 0 bases at J, with 13 bases between. The germline V gene encodes CDR1 MNHEY and CDR2 SMNVEV (reference sequence). CDR3 in DNA: TGTGCCAGCAGTTTATTCTGGCCAGGCTATAGCAATCAGCCCCAGCATTTT. Translating gives CASSLFWPGYSNQPQHF.

The rearrangement links TRBV3-1 (or the pseudogene TRBV3-2) to TRBJ2-5; no firm D call. CDR1 and CDR2 (germline): LGHDT, YNNKEL (reference sequence). Trimming took 1 base from V and 5 from J, leaving 5 bases between them. The length of the CDR3 is 12 residues. The CDR3: CASSQVPETQYF. The CDR3 region has the DNA TGTGCCAGCAGCCAAGTGCCGGAGACCCAGTACTTC.

The chain couples TRBV11-2 to TRBJ1-1, with 10 positions matching TRBD1. Germline loops: CDR1 SGHAT, CDR2 FQNNGV. Trimming cost V 2 bases and J 4 bases; bases outside gene matches: 4. The CDR3 is 15 amino acids. The CDR3 DNA follows: TGTGCCAGCAGCTTACCGGGACAGGGGAGCACTGAAGCTTTCTTT. Translation gives CASSLPGQGSTEAFF.

The chain is built from TRBV2 and TRBJ2-2, with 14 bases lining up with TRBD2. The CDR3 length is 15 residues. The V and J ends lost 7 bases and 7 bases, in that order; junction bases with no gene match: 5. The germline gives CDR1 SNHLY, CDR2 FYNNEI. CDR3 coding DNA: TGTGCCAGCACCGGGACTAGCGGGAGCAACGGGGAGCTGTTTTTT. Translating gives CASTGTSGSNGELFF.

The chain uses TRBV6-2 or TRBV6-3 and TRBJ2-1, with 8 positions matching TRBD2. V lost 3 bases to trimming and J lost 8 bases; unmatched junction nucleotides: 12. The CDR3 has 16 amino acids. Germline CDR1 is MNHEY and CDR2 is SVGEGT. The CDR3 nucleotides are TGTGCCAGCAGTTATGTTGTCGGGGGGGCAGTGGATGAGCAGTTCTTC. Translating it yields CASSYVVGGAVDEQFF.

This clone was observed a few times. The V call is TRBV10-2, the J call TRBJ1-1; 8 bases are a match to TRBD1. The germline V gene encodes CDR1 WSHSY and CDR2 SAAADI. This CDR3 is built from 15 residues. V lost 4 bases and J lost 5; bases outside the gene matches: 9. In nucleotides, the CDR3 is TGCGCCAGCAGTGGACCTACAGGGGGAGATACTGAAGCTTTCTTT. Translation gives CASSGPTGGDTEAFF.